This entry concerns a single T cell receptor (beta chain). This CDR3 has 16 residues. J lost 3 bases, V lost 4 bases, and 6 bases had no gene match. Germline-derived CDR1 and CDR2 are MNHNS and SASEGT. The entry originates in a study of T cell changes during pregnancy in multiple sclerosis. Sequencing used immunoSEQ multiplex PCR; TCRdb keeps in-frame clones, though not all of them. The sample records tens of thousands of clones, 92% being singletons. The rearrangement links TRBV6-1 to TRBJ1-5, with 10 bases aligning to TRBD1. The starting material was peripheral blood, obtained in the third trimester of pregnancy. The sequence was collected from a female donor with multiple sclerosis, enrolled in a pregnancy study. CDR3 sequence reads: CASSGGTGASNQPQHF. The CDR3 DNA reads as TGTGCCAGCAGTGGGGGGACAGGGGCTTCCAATCAGCCCCAGCATTTT.